This is a list of T cell receptor beta chains from one sample in a study of T cell repertoires in cytomegalovirus infection. One entry per CDR3 protein results from TCRdb running MiXCR on the reads. The profile shows around 310,000 distinct CDR3 sequences, about 17% of them singletons. The specimen sequenced was PBMCs. These receptors were collected from a human donor in good health (CMV status not recorded). Some clones in this sample may be carry-over from other donors' samples. Both conserved end residues are part of each CDR3. Each record gives: clone size, D gene, V gene, J gene, CDR3 length, CDR3 protein, CDR3 DNA. The D gene is left open where the match is weak. Expanded clones are given a class, and other clones once, few, many or no size at all.

abundance: many; d_gene: TRBD1; v_gene: TRBV12-3/TRBV12-4; j_gene: TRBJ1-6; len: 17; CDR3aa: CASSIEFTPGQGSPLHF; CDR3nt: TGTGCCAGCAGTATCGAGTTTACCCCGGGACAGGGTTCACCCCTCCACTTT
abundance: NA; d_gene: NA; v_gene: TRBV29-1; j_gene: TRBJ1-2; len: 14; CDR3aa: CSVVKGGPNYGYTF; CDR3nt: TGCAGCGTTGTGAAAGGAGGGCCTAACTATGGCTACACCTTC
abundance: NA; d_gene: NA; v_gene: TRBV6-5; j_gene: TRBJ2-2; len: 14; CDR3aa: CASSYSTVTGELFF; CDR3nt: TGTGCCAGCAGTTACTCGACAGTCACCGGGGAGCTGTTTTTT
abundance: NA; d_gene: TRBD2; v_gene: TRBV20-1; j_gene: TRBJ2-1; len: 14; CDR3aa: CSARRSGRASEQFF; CDR3nt: TGCAGTGCTAGACGGAGCGGGAGGGCTAGTGAGCAGTTCTTC
abundance: many; d_gene: NA; v_gene: TRBV28; j_gene: TRBJ1-2; len: 15; CDR3aa: CASSVPGTGLYGYTF; CDR3nt: TGTGCCAGCAGTGTACCTGGGACGGGCCTTTATGGCTACACCTTC
abundance: NA; d_gene: NA; v_gene: TRBV4-2; j_gene: TRBJ1-4; len: 16; CDR3aa: CASSQVEIATNEKLFF; CDR3nt: TGTGCCAGCAGCCAAGTGGAAATTGCAACTAATGAAAAACTGTTTTTT
abundance: NA; d_gene: TRBD1; v_gene: TRBV6-1; j_gene: TRBJ1-1; len: 14; CDR3aa: CASSLSGTAPKAFF; CDR3nt: TGTGCCAGCAGTCTATCCGGGACAGCGCCGAAAGCTTTCTTT
abundance: NA; d_gene: NA; v_gene: TRBV11-2; j_gene: TRBJ2-3; len: 14; CDR3aa: CASSSGADTDTQYF; CDR3nt: TGTGCCAGCAGCTCCGGAGCCGACACAGATACGCAGTATTTT
abundance: few; d_gene: TRBD1; v_gene: TRBV20-1; j_gene: TRBJ1-5; len: 13; CDR3aa: CSAMGQFNQPQHF; CDR3nt: TGCAGTGCTATGGGACAGTTCAATCAGCCCCAGCATTTT
abundance: many; d_gene: NA; v_gene: TRBV4-1; j_gene: TRBJ1-5; len: 13; CDR3aa: CASSQEEGQPQHF; CDR3nt: TGCGCCAGCAGCCAAGAGGAGGGTCAGCCCCAGCATTTT
abundance: many; d_gene: NA; v_gene: TRBV6-1; j_gene: TRBJ2-3; len: 13; CDR3aa: CASSLRVSDTQYF; CDR3nt: TGTGCCAGCAGTTTGCGTGTGAGCGATACGCAGTATTTT
abundance: NA; d_gene: TRBD1; v_gene: TRBV7-9; j_gene: TRBJ2-7; len: 15; CDR3aa: CASSSETGEEYEQYF; CDR3nt: TGTGCCAGCAGCAGTGAGACAGGGGAAGAATACGAGCAGTACTTC
abundance: few; d_gene: NA; v_gene: TRBV7-2; j_gene: TRBJ2-2; len: 16; CDR3aa: CASSLNGGTNTGELFF; CDR3nt: TGTGCCAGCAGCTTAAATGGGGGGACGAACACCGGGGAGCTGTTTTTT
abundance: NA; d_gene: NA; v_gene: TRBV19; j_gene: TRBJ2-6; len: 14; CDR3aa: CASSLVNEANVLTF; CDR3nt: TGTGCCAGTAGCCTCGTGAATGAGGCCAACGTCCTGACTTTC
abundance: NA; d_gene: NA; v_gene: TRBV19; j_gene: TRBJ1-5; len: 18; CDR3aa: CASSREMGANMGNQPQHF; CDR3nt: TGTGCCAGTAGTCGTGAAATGGGCGCGAATATGGGCAATCAGCCCCAGCATTTT
abundance: NA; d_gene: TRBD1; v_gene: TRBV12-5; j_gene: TRBJ1-1; len: 14; CDR3aa: CASGLQGPGTEAFF; CDR3nt: TGTGCTAGTGGTTTACAGGGGCCCGGAACTGAAGCTTTCTTT
abundance: few; d_gene: TRBD1; v_gene: TRBV19; j_gene: TRBJ1-5; len: 17; CDR3aa: CASTRGQGFESNQPQHF; CDR3nt: TGTGCCAGTACCAGAGGACAGGGCTTTGAAAGCAATCAGCCCCAGCATTTT
abundance: NA; d_gene: TRBD2; v_gene: TRBV2; j_gene: TRBJ2-1; len: 15; CDR3aa: CASSKLAGGVDEQFF; CDR3nt: TGTGCCAGCAGTAAACTAGCGGGGGGGGTTGATGAGCAGTTCTTC
abundance: few; d_gene: NA; v_gene: TRBV5-1; j_gene: TRBJ2-2; len: 16; CDR3aa: CASGLGQDLNTGELFF; CDR3nt: TGCGCCAGCGGGCTCGGGCAGGATTTAAACACCGGGGAGCTGTTTTTT
abundance: NA; d_gene: TRBD2; v_gene: TRBV2; j_gene: TRBJ2-3; len: 16; CDR3aa: CASSYGLAVLTDTQYF; CDR3nt: TGTGCCAGCAGTTACGGACTAGCGGTTCTCACAGATACGCAGTATTTT
abundance: few; d_gene: TRBD2; v_gene: TRBV19; j_gene: TRBJ2-1; len: 18; CDR3aa: CASSIFPSGGASYNEQFF; CDR3nt: TGTGCCAGTAGTATATTTCCTAGCGGGGGGGCCTCCTACAATGAGCAGTTCTTC
abundance: NA; d_gene: TRBD1; v_gene: TRBV4-1; j_gene: TRBJ1-1; len: 17; CDR3aa: CASSPNADRGSGTEAFF; CDR3nt: TGCGCCAGCAGCCCGAATGCGGACAGGGGATCAGGGACTGAAGCTTTCTTT
abundance: many; d_gene: TRBD1; v_gene: TRBV4-1; j_gene: TRBJ1-1; len: 19; CDR3aa: CASSQDGGQGALSDTEAFF; CDR3nt: TGCGCCAGCAGCCAAGACGGAGGACAGGGAGCCCTCTCCGACACTGAAGCTTTCTTT
abundance: NA; d_gene: TRBD2; v_gene: TRBV7-2; j_gene: TRBJ2-1; len: 17; CDR3aa: CASSLAGPGGSYNEQFF; CDR3nt: TGTGCCAGCAGCTTAGCGGGGCCGGGGGGCTCCTACAATGAGCAGTTCTTC
abundance: many; d_gene: NA; v_gene: TRBV20-1; j_gene: TRBJ1-2; len: 15; CDR3aa: CSAPPGADTNYGYTF; CDR3nt: TGCAGTGCCCCGCCCGGGGCAGATACTAACTATGGCTACACCTTC
abundance: few; d_gene: NA; v_gene: TRBV6-6; j_gene: TRBJ2-1; len: 13; CDR3aa: CASRTGLYNEQFF; CDR3nt: TGTGCCAGCAGAACGGGACTTTACAATGAGCAGTTCTTC
abundance: NA; d_gene: TRBD2; v_gene: TRBV5-1; j_gene: TRBJ2-3; len: 17; CDR3aa: CASRPGTRVVSTDTQYF; CDR3nt: TGCGCCAGCAGGCCCGGGACTAGGGTGGTGAGCACAGATACGCAGTATTTT
abundance: few; d_gene: TRBD1; v_gene: TRBV20-1; j_gene: TRBJ2-1; len: 12; CDR3aa: CSADPQGNEQFF; CDR3nt: TGCAGTGCGGATCCACAGGGGAATGAGCAGTTCTTC
abundance: many; d_gene: NA; v_gene: TRBV12-3/TRBV12-4; j_gene: TRBJ1-5; len: 13; CDR3aa: CASSSPSLQPQHF; CDR3nt: TGTGCCAGCAGTTCCCCGAGCCTTCAGCCCCAGCATTTT
abundance: NA; d_gene: NA; v_gene: TRBV20-1; j_gene: TRBJ2-7; len: 15; CDR3aa: CSARMGRSHLHEQYF; CDR3nt: TGCAGTGCTAGGATGGGCAGGTCTCATCTCCACGAGCAGTACTTC
abundance: NA; d_gene: NA; v_gene: TRBV28; j_gene: TRBJ1-2; len: 14; CDR3aa: CASHAGAPDYGYTF; CDR3nt: TGTGCCAGCCACGCCGGGGCCCCGGACTATGGCTACACCTTC
abundance: few; d_gene: NA; v_gene: TRBV5-6; j_gene: TRBJ1-5; len: 19; CDR3aa: CASSLSAGSITYSNQPQHF; CDR3nt: TGTGCCAGCAGCTTGTCTGCAGGGAGCATCACCTATAGCAATCAGCCCCAGCATTTT
abundance: NA; d_gene: NA; v_gene: TRBV28; j_gene: TRBJ2-6; len: 15; CDR3aa: CASSLVGERANVLTF; CDR3nt: TGTGCCAGCAGTTTGGTCGGAGAGAGGGCCAACGTCCTGACTTTC
abundance: NA; d_gene: NA; v_gene: TRBV6-1; j_gene: TRBJ1-1; len: 14; CDR3aa: CASSEAPGYTEAFF; CDR3nt: TGTGCCAGCAGTGAAGCCCCGGGTTACACTGAAGCTTTCTTT
abundance: few; d_gene: NA; v_gene: TRBV2; j_gene: TRBJ1-1; len: 11; CDR3aa: CATGKGWEAFF; CDR3nt: TGTGCCACCGGGAAGGGATGGGAAGCTTTCTTT
abundance: many; d_gene: NA; v_gene: TRBV7-2; j_gene: TRBJ1-2; len: 15; CDR3aa: CASSPSPSPSWGYTF; CDR3nt: TGTGCCAGCAGCCCCTCGCCGAGCCCCTCATGGGGCTACACCTTC
abundance: many; d_gene: TRBD1; v_gene: TRBV12-3/TRBV12-4; j_gene: TRBJ2-2; len: 15; CDR3aa: CASSLGTGGIGELFF; CDR3nt: TGTGCCAGCAGTTTAGGGACAGGGGGAATCGGGGAGCTGTTTTTT
abundance: few; d_gene: TRBD1; v_gene: TRBV12-3/TRBV12-4; j_gene: TRBJ1-5; len: 15; CDR3aa: CASRTYGQGNQPQHF; CDR3nt: TGTGCCAGCAGGACGTACGGACAGGGAAATCAGCCCCAGCATTTT
abundance: NA; d_gene: NA; v_gene: TRBV4-3; j_gene: TRBJ1-6; len: 13; CDR3aa: CASGDDVGSPLHF; CDR3nt: TGCGCCAGCGGAGACGACGTGGGTTCACCCCTCCACTTT
abundance: few; d_gene: TRBD1; v_gene: TRBV6-2/TRBV6-3; j_gene: TRBJ2-7; len: 17; CDR3aa: CASSYGARGPFSYEQYF; CDR3nt: TGTGCCAGCAGTTACGGGGCCAGGGGGCCGTTCTCCTACGAGCAGTACTTC
abundance: NA; d_gene: TRBD1; v_gene: TRBV5-5; j_gene: TRBJ1-5; len: 16; CDR3aa: CASSLGPGGSNQPQHF; CDR3nt: TGTGCCAGCAGCTTGGGGCCAGGGGGAAGCAATCAGCCCCAGCATTTT
abundance: NA; d_gene: NA; v_gene: TRBV19; j_gene: TRBJ1-3; len: 16; CDR3aa: CASSPVGVTAGNTIYF; CDR3nt: TGTGCCAGTTCCCCGGTAGGGGTCACCGCTGGAAACACCATATATTTT
abundance: NA; d_gene: NA; v_gene: TRBV12-3/TRBV12-4; j_gene: TRBJ2-1; len: 16; CDR3aa: CASSLTGPESYNEQFF; CDR3nt: TGTGCCAGCAGTTTAACTGGGCCAGAATCCTACAATGAGCAGTTCTTC
abundance: NA; d_gene: TRBD1; v_gene: TRBV27; j_gene: TRBJ2-5; len: 16; CDR3aa: CASSLVDRPDPETQYF; CDR3nt: TGTGCCAGCAGTTTGGTGGACAGGCCCGACCCGGAGACCCAGTACTTC
abundance: many; d_gene: TRBD2; v_gene: TRBV6-1; j_gene: TRBJ2-1; len: 22; CDR3aa: CASSHDRPGQERLAGKNNEQFF; CDR3nt: TGTGCCAGCAGTCACGACCGACCGGGACAGGAAAGACTAGCGGGGAAAAACAATGAGCAGTTCTTC
abundance: many; d_gene: NA; v_gene: TRBV6-2/TRBV6-3; j_gene: TRBJ2-1; len: 14; CDR3aa: CASNDSPRGDEQFF; CDR3nt: TGTGCCAGCAACGACAGCCCTAGGGGCGATGAGCAGTTCTTC
abundance: few; d_gene: NA; v_gene: TRBV4-2; j_gene: TRBJ1-5; len: 15; CDR3aa: CASSQDEQGNQPQHF; CDR3nt: TGTGCCAGCAGCCAAGACGAGCAGGGCAATCAGCCCCAGCATTTT
abundance: NA; d_gene: TRBD2; v_gene: TRBV19; j_gene: TRBJ2-1; len: 14; CDR3aa: CASSRSGGYNEQFF; CDR3nt: TGTGCCAGTAGCAGGAGCGGGGGGTACAATGAGCAGTTCTTC
abundance: NA; d_gene: NA; v_gene: TRBV7-9; j_gene: TRBJ2-5; len: 12; CDR3aa: CASSFGSETQYF; CDR3nt: TGTGCCAGCAGTTTCGGATCAGAGACCCAGTACTTC
abundance: NA; d_gene: TRBD1; v_gene: TRBV12-3/TRBV12-4; j_gene: TRBJ1-1; len: 17; CDR3aa: CASSFANRQGQDTEAFF; CDR3nt: TGTGCCAGCAGTTTTGCAAACCGACAGGGTCAGGACACTGAAGCTTTCTTT
abundance: NA; d_gene: NA; v_gene: TRBV2; j_gene: TRBJ2-5; len: 11; CDR3aa: CNTGTQETQYF; CDR3nt: TGTAATACAGGGACACAAGAGACCCAGTACTTC
abundance: NA; d_gene: NA; v_gene: TRBV9; j_gene: TRBJ2-3; len: 19; CDR3aa: CASSASTGWPGLGTDTQYF; CDR3nt: TGTGCCAGCAGCGCCTCGACAGGATGGCCTGGCCTTGGCACAGATACGCAGTATTTT
abundance: NA; d_gene: NA; v_gene: TRBV11-2; j_gene: TRBJ2-1; len: 14; CDR3aa: CASSLVAGYNEQFF; CDR3nt: TGTGCCAGCAGCTTAGTCGCGGGTTACAATGAGCAGTTCTTC
abundance: NA; d_gene: NA; v_gene: TRBV4-1; j_gene: TRBJ1-1; len: 15; CDR3aa: CASSQDPGVYTEAFF; CDR3nt: TGCGCCAGCAGCCAAGATCCAGGGGTATACACTGAAGCTTTCTTT
abundance: many; d_gene: NA; v_gene: TRBV7-2; j_gene: TRBJ2-4; len: 14; CDR3aa: CASRPDVAKNIQYF; CDR3nt: TGTGCCAGCAGACCCGACGTAGCCAAAAACATTCAGTACTTC